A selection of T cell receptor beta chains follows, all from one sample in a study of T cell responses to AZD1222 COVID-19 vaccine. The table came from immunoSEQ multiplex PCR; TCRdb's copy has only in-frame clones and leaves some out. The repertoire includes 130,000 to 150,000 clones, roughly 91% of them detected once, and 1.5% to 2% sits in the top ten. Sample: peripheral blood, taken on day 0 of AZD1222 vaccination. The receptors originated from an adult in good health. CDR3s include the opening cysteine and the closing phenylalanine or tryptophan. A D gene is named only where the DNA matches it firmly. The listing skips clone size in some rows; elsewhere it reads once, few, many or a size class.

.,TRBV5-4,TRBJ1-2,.,CASSWGSSPTPYGYTF,TGTGCCAGCAGCTGGGGGTCAAGCCCTACCCCCTATGGCTACACCTTC
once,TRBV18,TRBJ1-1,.,CASSPQGNTEAFF,TGTGCCAGCTCACCTCAGGGAAACACTGAAGCTTTCTTT
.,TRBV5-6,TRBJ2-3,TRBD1,CASSVNHRGDSLDTQYF,TGTGCCAGCAGCGTAAATCACAGGGGTGACTCCTTGGATACGCAGTATTTT
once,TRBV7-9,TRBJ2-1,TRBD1,CASSGGQALLNNEQFF,TGTGCCAGCAGCGGGGGACAGGCGCTACTTAACAATGAGCAGTTCTTC
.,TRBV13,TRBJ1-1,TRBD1,CASSGGTGWNTEAFF,TGTGCCAGCAGCGGGGGGACAGGTTGGAACACTGAAGCTTTCTTT
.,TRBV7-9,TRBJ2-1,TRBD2,CASSLVAGGMSEQFF,TGTGCCAGCAGCTTAGTAGCGGGAGGTATGAGTGAGCAGTTCTTC
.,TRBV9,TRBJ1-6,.,CASSPSDSPLHF,TGTGCCAGCAGCCCGTCGGATTCACCCCTCCACTTT
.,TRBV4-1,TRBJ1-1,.,CASSHIQTRTEAFF,TGCGCCAGCAGCCATATCCAAACGAGGACTGAAGCTTTCTTT
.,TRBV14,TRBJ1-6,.,CASSSTLSHNSPLHF,TGTGCCAGCAGCTCGACACTCTCGCATAATTCACCCCTCCACTTT
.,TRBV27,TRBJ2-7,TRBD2,CASSSGLVSYEQYF,TGTGCCAGCAGTTCCGGACTAGTTTCCTACGAGCAGTACTTC
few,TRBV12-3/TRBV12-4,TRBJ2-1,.,CASGVSGSNEQFF,TGTGCCAGCGGCGTGAGTGGATCCAATGAGCAGTTCTTC
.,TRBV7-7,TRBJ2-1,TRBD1,CASSPLQTGSSYNEQFF,TGTGCTAGCAGCCCACTCCAGACAGGGAGCTCCTACAATGAGCAGTTCTTC
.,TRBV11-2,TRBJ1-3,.,CASSLVRGSGNTIYF,TGTGCCAGCAGCTTAGTCAGGGGTTCTGGAAACACCATATATTTT
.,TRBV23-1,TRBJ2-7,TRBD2,CASSQSASGGEYEQYF,TGCGCCAGCAGTCAATCGGCTAGCGGGGGTGAGTACGAGCAGTACTTC
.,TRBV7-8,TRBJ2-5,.,CASSFYPAETQYF,TGTGCCAGCAGCTTTTACCCAGCGGAGACCCAGTACTTC
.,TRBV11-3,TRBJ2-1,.,CASSLRENNEQFF,TGTGCCAGCAGCTTGAGGGAGAACAATGAGCAGTTCTTC
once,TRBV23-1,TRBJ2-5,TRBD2,CASSQSQRGSQETQYF,TGCGCCAGCAGTCAATCGCAGCGGGGGTCTCAAGAGACCCAGTACTTC
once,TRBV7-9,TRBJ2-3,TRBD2,CASSPAGGNTDTQYF,TGTGCCAGCAGCCCAGCGGGGGGAAACACAGATACGCAGTATTTT
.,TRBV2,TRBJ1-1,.,CASSEGIRAEAFF,TGTGCCAGCAGTGAGGGCATCAGGGCTGAAGCTTTCTTT
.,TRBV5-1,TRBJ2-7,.,CASSATTYEQYF,TGCGCCAGCAGCGCTACGACATACGAGCAGTACTTC
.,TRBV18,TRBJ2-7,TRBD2,CASSPSGGTYEQYF,TGTGCCAGCTCACCATCGGGAGGGACCTACGAGCAGTACTTC
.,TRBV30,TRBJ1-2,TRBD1,CAWRRVGGQGAKGYTF,TGTGCCTGGAGGAGGGTAGGCGGACAGGGGGCTAAAGGCTACACCTTC
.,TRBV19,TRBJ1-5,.,CASSIGRGYSNQPQHF,TGTGCCAGTAGTATTGGAAGGGGGTATAGCAATCAGCCCCAGCATTTT
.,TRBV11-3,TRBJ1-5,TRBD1,CASSLARDRRNQPQHF,TGTGCCAGCAGCTTAGCCCGGGACAGACGGAATCAGCCCCAGCATTTT
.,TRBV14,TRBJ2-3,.,CASSQGKRPQYF,TGTGCCAGCAGCCAAGGAAAGCGCCCGCAGTATTTT
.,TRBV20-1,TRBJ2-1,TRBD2,CSAPLRGGAIF,TGCAGTGCCCCTCTTCGCGGGGGGGCCATCTTC